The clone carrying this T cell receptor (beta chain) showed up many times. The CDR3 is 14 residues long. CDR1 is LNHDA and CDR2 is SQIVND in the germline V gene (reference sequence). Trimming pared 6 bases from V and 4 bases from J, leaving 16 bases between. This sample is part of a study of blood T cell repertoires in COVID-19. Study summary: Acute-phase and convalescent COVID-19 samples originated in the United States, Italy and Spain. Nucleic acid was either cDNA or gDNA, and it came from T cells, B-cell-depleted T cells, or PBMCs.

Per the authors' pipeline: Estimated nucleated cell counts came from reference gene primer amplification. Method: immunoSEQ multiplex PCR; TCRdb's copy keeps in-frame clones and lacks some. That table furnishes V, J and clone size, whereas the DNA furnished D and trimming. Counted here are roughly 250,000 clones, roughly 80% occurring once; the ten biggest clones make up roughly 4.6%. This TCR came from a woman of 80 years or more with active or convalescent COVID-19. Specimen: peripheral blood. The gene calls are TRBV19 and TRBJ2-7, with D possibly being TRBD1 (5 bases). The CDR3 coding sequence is TGTGCCAGTAGCCCTGAGGCAGGGAAGTACGAGCAGTACTTC. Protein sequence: CASSPEAGKYEQYF.